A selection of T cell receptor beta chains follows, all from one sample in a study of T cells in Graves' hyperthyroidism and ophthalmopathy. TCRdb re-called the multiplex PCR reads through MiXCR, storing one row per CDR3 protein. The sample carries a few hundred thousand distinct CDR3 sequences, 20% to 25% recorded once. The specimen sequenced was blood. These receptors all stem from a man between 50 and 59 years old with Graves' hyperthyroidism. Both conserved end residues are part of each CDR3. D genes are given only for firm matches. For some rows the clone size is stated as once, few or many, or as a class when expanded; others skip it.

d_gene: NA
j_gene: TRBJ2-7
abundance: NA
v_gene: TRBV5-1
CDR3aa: CASSFGGGRSYEQYF
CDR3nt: TGCGCCAGCAGCTTCGGTGGCGGCCGCTCCTACGAGCAGTACTTC

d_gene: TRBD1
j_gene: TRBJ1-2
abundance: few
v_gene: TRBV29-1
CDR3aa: CSVEKTTGGGYTF
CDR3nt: TGCAGCGTTGAAAAGACAACAGGGGGAGGCTACACCTTC

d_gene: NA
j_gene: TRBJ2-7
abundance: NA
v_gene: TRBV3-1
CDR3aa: CASSRWTANSYEQYF
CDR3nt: TGTGCCAGCAGCCGGTGGACAGCGAATTCCTACGAGCAGTACTTC

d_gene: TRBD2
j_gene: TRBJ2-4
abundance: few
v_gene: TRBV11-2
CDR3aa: CASSLGLAGGGRNIQYF
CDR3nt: TGTGCCAGCAGCTTAGGACTAGCGGGAGGGGGGAGGAACATTCAGTACTTC

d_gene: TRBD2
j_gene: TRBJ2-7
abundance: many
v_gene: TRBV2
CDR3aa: CARSTSGNLGEQYF
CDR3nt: TGTGCCAGATCTACTAGCGGGAATCTCGGCGAGCAGTACTTC

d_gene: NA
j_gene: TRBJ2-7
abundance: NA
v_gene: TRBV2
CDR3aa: CASSERSYEQYF
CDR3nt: TGTGCCAGCAGTGAGCGTTCCTACGAGCAGTACTTC

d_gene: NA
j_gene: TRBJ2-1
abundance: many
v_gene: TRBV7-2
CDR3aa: CASTPRDEQFF
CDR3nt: TGTGCCAGCACCCCCCGGGATGAGCAGTTCTTC

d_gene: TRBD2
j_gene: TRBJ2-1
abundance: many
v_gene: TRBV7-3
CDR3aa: CASSSGTSGTNEQFF
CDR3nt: TGTGCCAGCAGCTCCGGGACTAGCGGGACGAATGAGCAGTTCTTC

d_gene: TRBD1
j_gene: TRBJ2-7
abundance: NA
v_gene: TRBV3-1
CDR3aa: CASSQDTDRDYEQYF
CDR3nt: TGTGCCAGCAGCCAAGACACGGACAGGGACTACGAGCAGTACTTC

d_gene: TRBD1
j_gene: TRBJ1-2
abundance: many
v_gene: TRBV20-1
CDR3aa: CSARDRGGGPNYGYTF
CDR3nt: TGCAGTGCTAGAGATCGAGGGGGCGGCCCTAACTATGGCTACACCTTC

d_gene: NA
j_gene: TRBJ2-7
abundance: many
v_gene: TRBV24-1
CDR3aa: CATSDRASSYEQYF
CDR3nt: TGTGCCACCAGTGACAGGGCCTCCTCCTACGAGCAGTACTTC

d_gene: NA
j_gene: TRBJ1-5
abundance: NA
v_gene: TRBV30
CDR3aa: CAWSQTASNQPQHF
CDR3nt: TGTGCCTGGAGTCAGACAGCTAGCAATCAGCCCCAGCATTTT

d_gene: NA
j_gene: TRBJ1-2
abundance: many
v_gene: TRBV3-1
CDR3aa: CASSQDNGGGYTF
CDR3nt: TGTGCCAGCAGCCAAGATAATGGTGGAGGCTACACCTTC

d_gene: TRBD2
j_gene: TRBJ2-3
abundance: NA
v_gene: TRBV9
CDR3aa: CASSATSGSDTQYF
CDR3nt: TGTGCCAGCAGCGCGACTAGCGGGAGCGATACGCAGTATTTT

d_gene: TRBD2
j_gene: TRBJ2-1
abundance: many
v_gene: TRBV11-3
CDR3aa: CASSLATSGRGDEQFF
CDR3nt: TGTGCCAGCAGCCTAGCGACGAGCGGGAGGGGAGATGAGCAGTTCTTC

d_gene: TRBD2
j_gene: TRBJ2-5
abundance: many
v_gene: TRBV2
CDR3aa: CASSDLGWTSGRQPDEETQYF
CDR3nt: TGTGCCAGCAGTGATTTAGGGTGGACTAGCGGGAGGCAACCGGACGAAGAGACCCAGTACTTC

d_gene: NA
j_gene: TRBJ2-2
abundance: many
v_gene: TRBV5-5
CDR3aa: CASSPRWGDTGELFF
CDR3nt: TGTGCCAGCAGCCCCCGGTGGGGGGACACCGGGGAGCTGTTTTTT

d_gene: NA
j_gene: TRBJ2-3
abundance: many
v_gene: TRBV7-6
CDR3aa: CASSFKDTQYF
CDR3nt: TGTGCCAGCAGCTTCAAAGATACGCAGTATTTT

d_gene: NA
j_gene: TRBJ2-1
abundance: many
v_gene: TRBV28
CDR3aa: CASRLPRNEQFF
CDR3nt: TGTGCCAGCAGGCTCCCTCGGAATGAGCAGTTCTTC

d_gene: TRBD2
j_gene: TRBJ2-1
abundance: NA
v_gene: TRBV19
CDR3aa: CASSPSLAGGRNEQFF
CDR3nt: TGTGCCAGTAGTCCCTCGCTAGCGGGAGGGCGAAATGAGCAGTTCTTC

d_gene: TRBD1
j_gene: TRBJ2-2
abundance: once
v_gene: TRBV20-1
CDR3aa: CSATQGAGGELFF
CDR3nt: TGCAGTGCCACACAGGGGGCCGGCGGGGAGCTGTTTTTT

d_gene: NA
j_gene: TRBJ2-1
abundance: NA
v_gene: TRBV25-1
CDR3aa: CASSEYGSSYNEQFF
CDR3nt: TGTGCCAGCAGTGAATACGGTAGCTCCTACAATGAGCAGTTCTTC

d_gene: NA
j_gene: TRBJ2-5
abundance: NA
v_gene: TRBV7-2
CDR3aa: CASGGGGQETQYF
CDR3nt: TGTGCCAGCGGGGGAGGGGGTCAAGAGACCCAGTACTTC

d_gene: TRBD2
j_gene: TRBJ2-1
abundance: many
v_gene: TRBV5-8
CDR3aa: CASSLAPLAGVYNEQFF
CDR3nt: TGTGCCAGCAGCTTGGCTCCACTAGCGGGTGTCTACAATGAGCAGTTCTTC

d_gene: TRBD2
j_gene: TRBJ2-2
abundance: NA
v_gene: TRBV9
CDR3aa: CASSPNKIAGDYTGELFF
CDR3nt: TGTGCCAGCAGCCCCAACAAAATAGCGGGAGATTACACCGGGGAGCTGTTTTTT

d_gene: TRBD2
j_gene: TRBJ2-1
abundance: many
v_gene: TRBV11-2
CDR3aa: CASSPRTSGRSYNEQFF
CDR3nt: TGTGCCAGCAGCCCGCGGACTAGCGGGAGATCCTACAATGAGCAGTTCTTC

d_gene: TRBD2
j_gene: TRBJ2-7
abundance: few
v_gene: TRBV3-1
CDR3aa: CASSPVLLAPTYEQYF
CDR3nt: TGTGCCAGCAGCCCGGTTTTACTAGCGCCTACCTACGAGCAGTACTTC

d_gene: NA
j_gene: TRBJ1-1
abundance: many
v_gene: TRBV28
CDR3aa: CASSPHRENTEAFF
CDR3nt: TGTGCCAGCAGTCCTCACAGGGAGAACACTGAAGCTTTCTTT

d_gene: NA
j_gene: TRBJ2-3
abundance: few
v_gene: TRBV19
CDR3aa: CASSPDRGHTQYF
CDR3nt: TGTGCCAGTAGTCCGGACAGAGGACATACGCAGTATTTT

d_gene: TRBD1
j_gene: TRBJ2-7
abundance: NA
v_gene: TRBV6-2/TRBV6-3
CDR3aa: CASSRTGGMVYEQYF
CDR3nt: TGTGCCAGCAGTCGGACAGGGGGCATGGTCTACGAGCAGTACTTC

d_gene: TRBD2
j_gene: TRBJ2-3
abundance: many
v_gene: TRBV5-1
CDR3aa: CASSLGWDYTDTQYF
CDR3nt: TGCGCCAGCAGCTTGGGGTGGGACTACACAGATACGCAGTATTTT

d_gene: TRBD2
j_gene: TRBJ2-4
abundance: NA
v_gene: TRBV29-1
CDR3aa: CSVVGVAGAKNIQYF
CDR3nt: TGCAGCGTTGTGGGAGTAGCGGGAGCCAAAAACATTCAGTACTTC

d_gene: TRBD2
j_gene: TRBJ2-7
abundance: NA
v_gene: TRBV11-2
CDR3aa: CASSISGRAGYEQYF
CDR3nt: TGTGCCAGCAGCATTAGCGGGAGGGCCGGCTACGAGCAGTACTTC

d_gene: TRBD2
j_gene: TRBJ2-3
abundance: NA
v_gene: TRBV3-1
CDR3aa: CASSQDRGGAQYF
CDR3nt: TGTGCCAGCAGCCAAGACCGGGGGGGTGCGCAGTATTTT

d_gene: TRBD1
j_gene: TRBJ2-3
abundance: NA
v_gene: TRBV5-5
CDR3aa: CASSQAGTETQYF
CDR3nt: TGTGCCAGCAGCCAGGCCGGGACAGAGACGCAGTATTTT

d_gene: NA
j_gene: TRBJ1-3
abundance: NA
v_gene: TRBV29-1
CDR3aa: CSVLRAPSGNTIYF
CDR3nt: TGCAGCGTTCTCCGGGCCCCCTCTGGAAACACCATATATTTT

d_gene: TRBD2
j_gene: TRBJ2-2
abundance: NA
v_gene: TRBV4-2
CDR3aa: CASSREPSGANTGELFF
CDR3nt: TGTGCCAGCAGCCGCGAACCTAGCGGGGCTAACACCGGGGAGCTGTTTTTT

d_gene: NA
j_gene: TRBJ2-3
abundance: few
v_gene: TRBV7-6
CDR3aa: CASSPDRTYTDTQYF
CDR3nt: TGTGCCAGCAGCCCTGACCGGACGTACACAGATACGCAGTATTTT

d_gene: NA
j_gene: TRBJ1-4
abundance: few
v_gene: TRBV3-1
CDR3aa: CASRDLGQSNEKLFF
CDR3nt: TGTGCCAGCAGGGACCTCGGACAAAGTAATGAAAAACTGTTTTTT

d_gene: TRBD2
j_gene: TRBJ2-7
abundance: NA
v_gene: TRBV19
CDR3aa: CASSSSGEHPSLWEQYF
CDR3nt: TGTGCCAGTAGTTCCAGCGGGGAACACCCCTCCTTGTGGGAGCAGTACTTC

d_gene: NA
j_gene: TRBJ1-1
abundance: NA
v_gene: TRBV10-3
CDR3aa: CAISGDTEAFF
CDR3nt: TGTGCCATCAGCGGGGACACTGAAGCTTTCTTT